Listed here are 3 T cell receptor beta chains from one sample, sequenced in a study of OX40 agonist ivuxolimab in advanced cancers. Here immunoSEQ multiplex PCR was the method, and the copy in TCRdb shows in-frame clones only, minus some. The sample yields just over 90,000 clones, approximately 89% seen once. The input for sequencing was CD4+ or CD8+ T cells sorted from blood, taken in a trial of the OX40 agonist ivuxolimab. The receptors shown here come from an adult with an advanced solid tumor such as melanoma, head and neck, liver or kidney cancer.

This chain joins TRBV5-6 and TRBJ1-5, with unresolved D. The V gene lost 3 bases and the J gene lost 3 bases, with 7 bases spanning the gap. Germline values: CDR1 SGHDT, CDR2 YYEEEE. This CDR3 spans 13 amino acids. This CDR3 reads CASSSRANQPQHF. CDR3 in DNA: TGTGCCAGCAGCTCCCGGGCCAATCAGCCCCAGCATTTT. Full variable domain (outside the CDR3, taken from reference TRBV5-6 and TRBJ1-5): DAGVTQSPTHLIKTRGQQVTLRCSPKSGHDTVSWYQQALGQGPQFIFQYYEEEERQRGNFPDRFSGHQFPNYSSELNVNALLLGDSALYLCASSSRANQPQHFGDGTRLSIL.

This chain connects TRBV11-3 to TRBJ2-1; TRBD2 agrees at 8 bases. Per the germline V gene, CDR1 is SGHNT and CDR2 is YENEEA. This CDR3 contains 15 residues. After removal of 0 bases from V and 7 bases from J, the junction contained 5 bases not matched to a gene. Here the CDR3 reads CASSLEAGEGNEQFF. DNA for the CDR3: TGTGCCAGCAGCTTAGAAGCGGGAGAGGGGAATGAGCAGTTCTTC.

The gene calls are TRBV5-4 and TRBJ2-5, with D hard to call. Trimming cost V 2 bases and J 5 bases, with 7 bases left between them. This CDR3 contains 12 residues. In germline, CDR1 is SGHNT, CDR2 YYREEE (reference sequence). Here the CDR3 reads CASSFGYETQYF. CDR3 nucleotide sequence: TGTGCCAGCAGCTTTGGTTATGAGACCCAGTACTTC.